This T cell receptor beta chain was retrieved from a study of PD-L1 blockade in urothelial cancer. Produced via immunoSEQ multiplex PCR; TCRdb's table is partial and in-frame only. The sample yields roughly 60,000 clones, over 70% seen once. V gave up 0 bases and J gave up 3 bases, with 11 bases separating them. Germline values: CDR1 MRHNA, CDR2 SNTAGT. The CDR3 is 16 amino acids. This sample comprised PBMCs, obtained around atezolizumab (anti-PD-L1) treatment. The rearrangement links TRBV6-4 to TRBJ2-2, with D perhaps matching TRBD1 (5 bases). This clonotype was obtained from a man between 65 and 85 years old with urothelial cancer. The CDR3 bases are TGTGCCAGCAGTGACTCTCGTCAGGGTTACACCGGGGAGCTGTTTTTT. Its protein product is CASSDSRQGYTGELFF.